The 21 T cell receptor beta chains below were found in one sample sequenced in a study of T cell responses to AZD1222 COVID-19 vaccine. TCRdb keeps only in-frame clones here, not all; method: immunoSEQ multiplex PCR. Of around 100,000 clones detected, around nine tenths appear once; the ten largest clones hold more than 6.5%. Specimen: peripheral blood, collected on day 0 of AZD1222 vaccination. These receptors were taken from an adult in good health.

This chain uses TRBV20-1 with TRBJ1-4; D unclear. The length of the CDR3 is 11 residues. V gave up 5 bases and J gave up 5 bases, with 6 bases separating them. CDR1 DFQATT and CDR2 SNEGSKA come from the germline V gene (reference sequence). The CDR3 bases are TGCAGTGCTTTCTCGAATGAAAAACTGTTTTTT. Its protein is CSAFSNEKLFF.

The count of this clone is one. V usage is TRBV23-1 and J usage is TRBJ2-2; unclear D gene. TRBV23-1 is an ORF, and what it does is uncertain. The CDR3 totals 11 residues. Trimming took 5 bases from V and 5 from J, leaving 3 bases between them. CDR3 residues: CASSLTGELFF. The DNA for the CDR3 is TGCGCCAGCAGTTTAACCGGGGAGCTGTTTTTT.

Here the CDR3 reads CASRGTGGSSGANVLTF. CDR3 DNA: TGTGCCAGCAGAGGGACAGGGGGGAGCTCTGGGGCCAACGTCCTGACTTTC. This chain connects TRBV5-4 to TRBJ2-6, with 11 positions matching TRBD1. J gave up 0 bases and V 5 bases, and 4 bases lay outside the gene matches. CDR1 SGHNT and CDR2 YYREEE come from the germline V gene (reference sequence). The CDR3 covers 17 residues.

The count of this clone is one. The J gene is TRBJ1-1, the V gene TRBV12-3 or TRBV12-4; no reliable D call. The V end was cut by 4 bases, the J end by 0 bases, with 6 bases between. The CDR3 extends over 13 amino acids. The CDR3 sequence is CASSSSLNTEAFF. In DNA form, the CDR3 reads TGTGCCAGCAGTTCGTCCCTGAACACTGAAGCTTTCTTT.

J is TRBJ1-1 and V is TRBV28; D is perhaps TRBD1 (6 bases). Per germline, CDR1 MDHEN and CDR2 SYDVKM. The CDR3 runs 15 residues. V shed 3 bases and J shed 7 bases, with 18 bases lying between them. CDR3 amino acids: CASSFLTVGAFEAFF. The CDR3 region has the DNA TGTGCCAGCAGTTTCTTGACAGTGGGGGCTTTTGAAGCTTTCTTT.

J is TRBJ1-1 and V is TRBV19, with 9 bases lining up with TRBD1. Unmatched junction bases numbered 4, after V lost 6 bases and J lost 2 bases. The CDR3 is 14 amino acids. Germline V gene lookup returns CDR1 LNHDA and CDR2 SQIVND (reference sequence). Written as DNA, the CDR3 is TGTGCCAGTAGAAAGGGACAGGGAAACACTGAAGCTTTCTTT. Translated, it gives CASRKGQGNTEAFF.

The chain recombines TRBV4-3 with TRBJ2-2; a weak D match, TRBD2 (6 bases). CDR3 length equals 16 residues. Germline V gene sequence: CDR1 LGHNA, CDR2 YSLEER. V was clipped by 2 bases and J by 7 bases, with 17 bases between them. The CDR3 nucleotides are TGCGCCAGCAGCCAACAACGGCGGGAAAGGGGCGGGGAGCTGTTTTTT. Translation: CASSQQRRERGGELFF.

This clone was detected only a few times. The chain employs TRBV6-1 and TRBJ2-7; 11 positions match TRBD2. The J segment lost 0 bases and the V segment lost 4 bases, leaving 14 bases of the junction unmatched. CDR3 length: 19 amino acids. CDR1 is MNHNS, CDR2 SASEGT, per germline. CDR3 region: CASSVRGLAGGTSSYEQYF. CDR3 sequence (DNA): TGTGCCAGCAGTGTGAGGGGCCTAGCGGGAGGAACGAGCTCCTACGAGCAGTACTTC.

This CDR3 is CASNPTTGYNSPLHF. The CDR3 coding sequence is TGTGCCAGCAACCCAACGACAGGCTATAATTCACCCCTCCACTTT. The chain employs TRBV6-6 and TRBJ1-6; tentatively, D is TRBD1 (6 bases). V gave up 7 bases and J gave up 3 bases, with 13 bases separating them. This CDR3 is built from 15 residues. From germline, CDR1 is MNHNY and CDR2 SVGAGI (reference sequence).

CDR3 DNA: TGTGCCAGCTCCATAGGTCCCAGCCACAATGAAAAACTGTTTTTT. Amino acid sequence: CASSIGPSHNEKLFF. V is TRBV18 and J is TRBJ1-4, with D unclear. This CDR3 has 15 amino acids. The ends were cut back, 6 bases at V and 5 bases at J, with 16 bases in the middle. CDR1 and CDR2 (germline): KGHSH, LQKENI.

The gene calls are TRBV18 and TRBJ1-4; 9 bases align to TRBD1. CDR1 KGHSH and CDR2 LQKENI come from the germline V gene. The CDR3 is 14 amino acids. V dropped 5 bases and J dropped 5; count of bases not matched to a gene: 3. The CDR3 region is CASSSGTGNEKLFF. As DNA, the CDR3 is TGTGCCAGCTCATCCGGGACAGGGAATGAAAAACTGTTTTTT.

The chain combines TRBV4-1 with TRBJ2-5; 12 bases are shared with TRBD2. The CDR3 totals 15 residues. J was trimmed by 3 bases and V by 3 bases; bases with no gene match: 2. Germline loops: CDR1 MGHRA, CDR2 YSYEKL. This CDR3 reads CASSHSSGREETQYF. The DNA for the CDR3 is TGCGCCAGCAGCCATTCTAGCGGGAGGGAAGAGACCCAGTACTTC.

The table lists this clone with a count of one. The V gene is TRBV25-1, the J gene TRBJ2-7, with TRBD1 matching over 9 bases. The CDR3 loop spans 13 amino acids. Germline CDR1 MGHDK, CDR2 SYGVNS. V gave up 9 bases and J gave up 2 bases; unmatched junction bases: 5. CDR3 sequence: CASRGDRAYEQYF. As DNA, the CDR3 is TGTGCCAGTAGGGGGGACAGGGCCTACGAGCAGTACTTC.

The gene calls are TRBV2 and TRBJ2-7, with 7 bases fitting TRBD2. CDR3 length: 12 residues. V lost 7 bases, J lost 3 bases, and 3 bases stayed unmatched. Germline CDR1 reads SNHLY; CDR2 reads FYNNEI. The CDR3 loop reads CASIGGGYEQYF. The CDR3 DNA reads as TGTGCCAGCATTGGGGGGGGCTACGAGCAGTACTTC.

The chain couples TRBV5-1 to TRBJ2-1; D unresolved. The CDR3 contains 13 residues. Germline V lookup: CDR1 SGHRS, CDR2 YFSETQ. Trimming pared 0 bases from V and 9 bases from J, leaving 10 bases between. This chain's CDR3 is CASSLGVSSEQFF. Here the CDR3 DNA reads TGCGCCAGCAGCTTGGGGGTGAGTAGTGAGCAGTTCTTC. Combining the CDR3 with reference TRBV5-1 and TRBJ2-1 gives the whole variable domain KAGVTQTPRYLIKTRGQQVTLSCSPISGHRSVSWYQQTPGQGLQFLFEYFSETQRNKGNFPGRFSGRQFSNSRSEMNVSTLELGDSALYLCASSLGVSSEQFFGPGTRLTVL.

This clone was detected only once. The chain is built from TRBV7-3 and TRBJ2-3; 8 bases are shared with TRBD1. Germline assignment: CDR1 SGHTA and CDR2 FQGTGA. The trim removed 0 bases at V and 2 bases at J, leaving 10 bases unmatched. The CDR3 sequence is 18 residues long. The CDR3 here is CASSLTSGGGGFTDTQYF. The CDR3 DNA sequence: TGTGCCAGCAGCTTAACATCAGGGGGCGGCGGGTTCACAGATACGCAGTATTTT.

CDR3: CASSFGHLYGYTF. The CDR3 nucleotides are TGTGCCAGCAGTTTTGGCCACCTATATGGCTACACCTTC. This rearrangement joins TRBV28 to TRBJ1-2; D gene uncertain. The CDR3 consists of 13 residues. The V gene lost 3 bases and the J gene lost 5 bases, with 10 bases spanning the gap. From germline, CDR1 is MDHEN and CDR2 SYDVKM.

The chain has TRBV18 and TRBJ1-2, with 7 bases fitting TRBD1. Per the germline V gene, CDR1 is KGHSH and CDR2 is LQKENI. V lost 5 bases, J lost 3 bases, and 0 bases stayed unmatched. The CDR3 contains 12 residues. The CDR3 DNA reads TGTGCCAGCTCAGGACAGGACTATGGCTACACCTTC. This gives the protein CASSGQDYGYTF.

CDR3 sequence: CASSQDEVSQNYNEQFF. For the CDR3, the DNA is TGCGCCAGCAGCCAAGATGAGGTATCCCAGAACTACAATGAGCAGTTCTTC. The chain links TRBV4-3 to TRBJ2-1; D call uncertain. V was pared by 0 bases and J by 3 bases, with 15 bases between. The CDR3 is made up of 17 amino acids. Germline loops: CDR1 LGHNA, CDR2 YSLEER.

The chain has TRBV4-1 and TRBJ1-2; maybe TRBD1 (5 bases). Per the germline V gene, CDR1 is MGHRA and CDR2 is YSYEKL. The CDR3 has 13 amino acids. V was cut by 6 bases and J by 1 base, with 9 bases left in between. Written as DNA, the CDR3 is TGCGCCAGCAGTCCAGGGAATAACTATGGCTACACCTTC. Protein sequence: CASSPGNNYGYTF.

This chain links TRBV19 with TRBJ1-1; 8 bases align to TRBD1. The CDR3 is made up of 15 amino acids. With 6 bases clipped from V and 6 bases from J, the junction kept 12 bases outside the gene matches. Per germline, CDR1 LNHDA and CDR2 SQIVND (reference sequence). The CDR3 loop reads CASSPLGQGGAEAFF. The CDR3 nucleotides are TGTGCCAGTAGCCCTTTAGGACAGGGAGGAGCTGAAGCTTTCTTT.